This T cell receptor (beta chain) is from a study of beta chain features in type 1 diabetes. The junction had 3 bases not matched to a gene; V was cut back by 4 bases and J by 5 bases. This CDR3 has 14 amino acids. Per the germline V gene, CDR1 is SGHRS and CDR2 is YFSETQ. As regards this clone: The target antigen is unknown.

The entirety of the isolated RNA underwent reverse transcription, so expressed TCRB transcripts were sequenced. Libraries were prepared by immunoSEQ multiplex PCR; TCRdb keeps only in-frame clonotypes and omits some of them. The sample consists of about 240,000 clones, about 25% of them appearing once. General study points: When Type 1 diabetes patients were examined, their TCRB CDR3s proved moderately but significantly shorter in all four CD4+ subsets. Sequencing from cDNA could over-represent high-TCR-expressing cells.

The purity of all sorted populations exceeded 98%. The sample consisted of central memory CD4+ T cells from blood. This sequence was found in a man aged 30 to 39 in good health. The V gene is TRBV5-1, the J gene TRBJ2-5, with TRBD2 matching over 12 bases. The CDR3 loop reads CASSTGTSGETQYF. The CDR3 nucleotides are TGCGCCAGCAGCACCGGGACTAGCGGGGAGACCCAGTACTTC.